This entry lists 24 T cell receptor beta chains sequenced from one sample in a study of neurological immune-mediated disorders. Time point: longitudinal time-point 2. TCRdb re-called the 5' RACE reads through MiXCR, storing one row per CDR3 protein. The data contain about 80,000 distinct CDR3 sequences, around 6% of them seen just once; the ten biggest clones take up roughly 8.6%. Sequencing input: PBMCs. Source of these receptors: a woman in her fifties or sixties with multiple sclerosis.

In its sample, this clonotype was seen many times. The chain combines TRBV11-2 with TRBJ2-1; no reliable D call. The CDR3 spans 15 residues. Germline V CDR1 and CDR2: SGHAT, FQNNGV. The ends were cut back, 3 bases at V and 0 bases at J, with 9 bases in the middle. Written as DNA, the CDR3 is TGTGCCAGCAGCTTCAGCACCGGCTCCTACAATGAGCAGTTCTTC. It translates to CASSFSTGSYNEQFF.

The table lists this clonotype with many counts. The CDR3, as DNA: TGCGCCAGCAGCTCGCGGGGGGCGGATTTTCGGGAGACCCAGTACTTC. Its translation is CASSSRGADFRETQYF. This chain links TRBV5-1 with TRBJ2-5; TRBD2 agrees at 8 bases. The CDR3 loop spans 16 amino acids. CDR1 SGHRS and CDR2 YFSETQ come from the germline V gene. With 3 bases clipped from V and 5 bases from J, the junction kept 12 bases outside the gene matches.

The table lists this clonotype with many counts. The chain joins TRBV12-3 or TRBV12-4 to TRBJ1-6, with D possibly matching TRBD1 (5 bases). The CDR3 is made up of 15 amino acids. Trimming took off 7 bases at V and 7 bases at J, with 17 bases between the two ends. The CDR3 is CASKKEGRLNSPLHF. In DNA, the CDR3 is TGTGCCAGCAAAAAAGAGGGACGTCTGAATTCACCCCTCCACTTT.

This clonotype was seen repeatedly, ten times or more. The rearrangement uses TRBV10-1 and TRBJ2-5; 7 bases map to TRBD2. The germline gives CDR1 WNHNN, CDR2 SYGVQD (reference sequence). J lost 2 bases, V lost 2 bases, and 11 bases had no gene match. The CDR3 has 17 amino acids. The CDR3: CASSEGQGGTKQETQYF. As DNA, the CDR3 is TGCGCCAGCAGTGAGGGGCAGGGAGGGACGAAACAAGAGACCCAGTACTTC.

The sample holds many counts of this clonotype. This rearrangement joins TRBV5-1 to TRBJ2-3; 7 bases align to TRBD1. The V segment lost 5 bases and the J segment 4 bases; nucleotides outside the gene matches: 4. Germline V CDR1 and CDR2: SGHRS, YFSETQ. The CDR3 spans 13 residues. The CDR3 reads CASRRQGPDTQYF. The CDR3 DNA follows: TGCGCCAGCAGACGACAGGGTCCAGATACGCAGTATTTT.

This clonotype came up many times. The chain joins TRBV5-1 to TRBJ2-5, with D hard to call. The CDR3 covers 12 residues. CDR1 is SGHRS, CDR2 YFSETQ, per germline. The V gene lost 5 bases and the J gene lost 0 bases, with 5 bases spanning the gap. The CDR3 nucleotides are TGCGCCAGCAGTTCGTACCAAGAGACCCAGTACTTC. This codes for CASSSYQETQYF.

This clonotype was picked up many times. V gene TRBV6-5 combines with J gene TRBJ2-6; no clear D. The CDR3 runs to 18 residues. The germline V and J ends were trimmed by 0 bases and 0 bases, with 12 bases remaining between them. Looked up from germline, CDR1 is MNHEY and CDR2 is SVGAGI. DNA of the CDR3: TGTGCCAGCAGTTACTCGAGACTGTTAAACTCTGGGGCCAACGTCCTGACTTTC. Translation: CASSYSRLLNSGANVLTF.

At least ten counts were recorded for this clonotype. This chain joins TRBV6-6 and TRBJ1-1; maybe TRBD1 (5 bases). V gave up 10 bases and J gave up 0 bases, with 12 bases separating them. The CDR3 is 13 residues long. CDR1 and CDR2 from the germline V gene are MNHNY and SVGAGI (reference sequence). Here the CDR3 DNA reads TGTGCCATTTCAGGACACATGAACACTGAAGCTTTCTTT. Translated, it gives CAISGHMNTEAFF.

This clonotype was seen more than once but under ten times. The chain is built from TRBV7-9 and TRBJ2-5, with TRBD2 matching over 13 bases. This CDR3 comprises 17 residues. V was clipped by 1 base and J by 4 bases; unmatched bases: 6. CDR1 and CDR2 from the germline V gene are SEHNR and FQNEAQ (reference sequence). The CDR3 loop reads CASSLGGLAGVGETQYF. The CDR3 DNA reads TGTGCCAGCAGCTTAGGAGGACTAGCGGGGGTCGGAGAGACCCAGTACTTC.

This clonotype appeared many times. The gene calls are TRBV18 and TRBJ2-5; D possibly corresponds to TRBD1 (6 bases). Germline V gene lookup returns CDR1 KGHSH and CDR2 LQKENI. The V and J ends lost 1 base and 3 bases respectively, with 6 bases between them. This CDR3 has 13 residues. CDR3 residues: CASSPRDKETQYF. In nucleotides, the CDR3 is TGTGCCAGCTCACCACGGGACAAAGAGACCCAGTACTTC.

This clonotype was counted many times. The V gene is TRBV7-2, the J gene TRBJ1-2; a possible D gene is TRBD1 (6 bases). This CDR3 comprises 13 residues. The germline V and J ends were trimmed by 9 bases and 1 base, with 12 bases remaining between them. The V gene's germline CDR1 is SGHTA and CDR2 FQGNSA. The CDR3 DNA sequence: TGTGCCAGTAACAGGGACGGTAACTATGGCTACACCTTC. Protein: CASNRDGNYGYTF.

Many counts were recorded for this clonotype. J is TRBJ1-4 and V is TRBV5-5; 8 bases are shared with TRBD1. The V gene end was trimmed by 4 bases and the J gene end by 0 bases; junction bases not matched to a gene: 2. This CDR3 is 15 amino acids long. The germline V gene encodes CDR1 SGHKS and CDR2 YYEKEE (reference sequence). CDR3 DNA sequence: TGTGCCAGCAGCCCGACAGGGGCAACTAATGAAAAACTGTTTTTT. Residues: CASSPTGATNEKLFF.

This clonotype was counted at least ten times. This rearrangement joins TRBV20-1 to TRBJ2-3, with 12 nucleotides matching TRBD2. The CDR3 consists of 17 residues. Germline V gene data show CDR1 as DFQATT and CDR2 as SNEGSKA (reference sequence). The J segment lost 1 base and the V segment lost 3 bases, leaving 8 bases of the junction unmatched. CDR3 in DNA: TGCAGTGCTAGCAGGCTAGCGGGGGGGCCGGGCACAGATACGCAGTATTTT. This sequence encodes CSASRLAGGPGTDTQYF.

There are many counts of this clonotype. The CDR3 region has the DNA TGCGCCAGCAGGAGAACCCGGACAGACTATGGCTACACCTTC. Its translation: CASRRTRTDYGYTF. V is TRBV5-1 and J is TRBJ1-2; perhaps TRBD1 as D (6 bases). The CDR3 runs 14 residues. Germline V gives CDR1 SGHRS, CDR2 YFSETQ. With 5 bases removed from V and 3 bases from J, the gap between germline ends came to 14 bases.

This clonotype occurred many times. The chain combines TRBV29-1 with TRBJ1-2, with 7 bases that match TRBD1. Germline V CDR1 and CDR2: SQVTM, ANQGSEA. Trimming took 7 bases from V and 2 from J; bases not matched to a gene: 13. This CDR3 has 15 amino acids. The CDR3 DNA reads as TGCAGCGCGGAACTCAGGGGGGAGAAAAACTATGGCTACACCTTC. Translating it yields CSAELRGEKNYGYTF.

At least ten counts were recorded for this clonotype. The V gene is TRBV5-5, the J gene TRBJ2-1, with 7 bases matching TRBD2. Germline CDR1 SGHKS, CDR2 YYEKEE (reference sequence). V dropped 0 bases and J dropped 12; count of bases not matched to a gene: 6. This CDR3 region has 13 residues. In DNA, the CDR3 is TGTGCCAGCAGCTTGGCCCTAGCGGTAGGGCAGTTCTTC. Translating gives CASSLALAVGQFF.

This clonotype came up many times. The chain carries TRBV12-3 or TRBV12-4 and TRBJ1-5; no reliable D call. The CDR3 is 12 amino acids. Trimming left V 3 bases short and J 2 bases short, with 2 bases between. The CDR3 loop reads CASSFGNQPQHF. CDR3 DNA sequence: TGTGCCAGCAGTTTCGGCAATCAGCCCCAGCATTTT.

This clonotype occurred many times. The gene calls are TRBV5-1 and TRBJ1-1, with D unresolved. The CDR3 totals 11 residues. The ends were cut back, 3 bases at V and 4 bases at J, with 4 bases in the middle. Germline V gene data show CDR1 as SGHRS and CDR2 as YFSETQ. The CDR3 region is CASSWGTEAFF. The DNA for the CDR3 is TGCGCCAGCAGCTGGGGCACTGAAGCTTTCTTT.

In its sample, this clonotype was seen many times. The chain carries TRBV20-1 and TRBJ2-5, with TRBD1 as a possible D gene (7 bases). V shed 3 bases and J shed 5 bases, with 22 bases lying between them. Germline V gene sequence: CDR1 DFQATT, CDR2 SNEGSKA (reference sequence). The CDR3 loop spans 16 amino acids. CDR3 sequence reads: CSARGGRGSWEETQYF. DNA of the CDR3: TGCAGTGCTAGGGGGGGCAGGGGGTCGTGGGAGGAGACCCAGTACTTC.

This clonotype was detected many times. The rearrangement joins TRBV20-1 to TRBJ2-6; no clear D. Trimming stripped 3 bases from V and 2 bases from J, with 14 bases between. The CDR3 loop spans 16 amino acids. Germline loops: CDR1 DFQATT, CDR2 SNEGSKA (reference sequence). The CDR3 region is CSARVFGAAGANVLTF. For the CDR3, the DNA is TGCAGTGCTAGGGTTTTTGGCGCAGCTGGGGCCAACGTCCTGACTTTC.

This clonotype occurred many times. The V gene is TRBV6-1, the J gene TRBJ2-1; D not certain. Germline assignment: CDR1 MNHNS and CDR2 SASEGT. Trimming took 2 bases from V and 8 from J, leaving 4 bases between them. This CDR3 is built from 11 residues. CDR3 sequence: CASSELDEQFF. The CDR3 region has the DNA TGTGCCAGCAGTGAATTGGATGAGCAGTTCTTC.

This clonotype was detected many times. The J gene is TRBJ2-1, the V gene TRBV11-2, with D possibly matching TRBD1 (6 bases). The germline V gene has CDR1 SGHAT and CDR2 FQNNGV. This CDR3 has 15 amino acids. V was shortened by 8 bases and J by 7 bases, with 21 bases between the two germline ends. DNA for the CDR3: TGTGCCAGCTCCCTAGAGGTCCAGGGGTTTAATGAGCAGTTCTTC. Translated, it gives CASSLEVQGFNEQFF.

This clonotype was seen repeatedly, ten times or more. In DNA, the CDR3 is TGCAGTGCTAGCCCGGGACAGAACCCTTACGAGCAGTACTTC. It yields the protein CSASPGQNPYEQYF. The rearrangement joins TRBV20-1 to TRBJ2-7, with 7 nucleotides matching TRBD1. After removal of 3 bases from V and 4 bases from J, the junction contained 9 bases not matched to a gene. Germline CDR1 reads DFQATT; CDR2 reads SNEGSKA (reference sequence). The length of the CDR3 is 14 residues.

This clonotype was counted many times. The V call is TRBV20-1, the J call TRBJ1-1; 7 nucleotides match TRBD1. The CDR3 loop spans 14 amino acids. Germline V gives CDR1 DFQATT, CDR2 SNEGSKA (reference sequence). V trimming: 2 bases; J trimming: 1 base; junction bases outside the gene matches: 4. Here the CDR3 DNA reads TGCAGTGCTAGAATGACAGGGTGGAACACTGAAGCTTTCTTT. Translated, it gives CSARMTGWNTEAFF.